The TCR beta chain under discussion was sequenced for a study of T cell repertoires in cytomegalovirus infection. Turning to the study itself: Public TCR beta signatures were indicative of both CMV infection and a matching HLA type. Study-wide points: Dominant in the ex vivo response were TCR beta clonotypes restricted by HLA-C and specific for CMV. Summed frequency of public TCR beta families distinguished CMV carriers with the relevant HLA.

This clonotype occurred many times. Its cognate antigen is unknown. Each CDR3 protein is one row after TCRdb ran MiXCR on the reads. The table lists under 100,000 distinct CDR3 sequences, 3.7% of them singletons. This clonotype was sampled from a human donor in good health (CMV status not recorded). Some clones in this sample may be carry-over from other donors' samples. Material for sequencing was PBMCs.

Here the CDR3 DNA reads TGTGCCAGCAGGCTTTCCGGACAGGGCGCGGGGGACACTGAAGCTTTCTTT. This codes for CASRLSGQGAGDTEAFF. This chain connects TRBV6-6 to TRBJ1-1, with 8 bases fitting TRBD1. The CDR3 spans 17 residues. CDR1 and CDR2 (germline): MNHNY, SVGAGI (reference sequence). With V trimmed by 6 bases and J by 3 bases, 15 bases remained unmatched.